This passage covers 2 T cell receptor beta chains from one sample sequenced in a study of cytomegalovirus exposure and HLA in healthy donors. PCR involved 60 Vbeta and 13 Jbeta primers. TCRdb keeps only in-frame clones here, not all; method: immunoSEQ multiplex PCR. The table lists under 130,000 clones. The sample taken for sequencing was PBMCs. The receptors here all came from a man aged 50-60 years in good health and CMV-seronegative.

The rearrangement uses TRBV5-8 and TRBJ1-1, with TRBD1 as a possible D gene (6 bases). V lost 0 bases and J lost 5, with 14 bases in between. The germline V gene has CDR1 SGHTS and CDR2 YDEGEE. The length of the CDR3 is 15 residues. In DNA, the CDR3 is TGTGCCAGCAGCTTGGCAGAGGGGGTCTGGACTGAAGCTTTCTTT. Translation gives CASSLAEGVWTEAFF.

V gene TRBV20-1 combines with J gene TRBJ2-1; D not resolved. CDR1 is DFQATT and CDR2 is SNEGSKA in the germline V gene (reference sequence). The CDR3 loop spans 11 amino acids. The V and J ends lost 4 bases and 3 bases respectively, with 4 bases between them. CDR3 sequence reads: CSATSYNEQFF. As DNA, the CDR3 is TGCAGTGCTACCAGCTACAATGAGCAGTTCTTC.